This T cell receptor (beta chain) was captured in a study of blood T cells in healthy people across ages. Overall study findings and caveats: Long-lived donors exceeded aged donors in naive CD4+ cells and diversity. CMV infection status of these donors was not known.

About this clonotype: Its cognate antigen is unknown.

Per the germline V gene, CDR1 is MGHRA and CDR2 is YSYEKL. With 3 bases clipped from V and 4 bases from J, the junction kept 6 bases outside the gene matches. CDR3 length: 15 amino acids. A J-beta primer mix and a sample-barcoded 5' primer were used in a second PCR of roughly 6 to 11 cycles. Tags on each cDNA molecule came from a template-switch adaptor with 12 random nucleotides. TCRdb processed the 5' RACE reads anew with MiXCR; each CDR3 protein has one entry. The table records approximately 1,100,000 distinct CDR3 sequences, under 55% of them present only once. This TCR was recovered from a woman in her sixties or seventies in good health. The chain joins TRBV4-1 to TRBJ1-5, with 7 bases identical to TRBD1. Input material: blood. The CDR3 nucleotides are TGCGCCAGCAGCCACGTTAAGGGACAGAATCAGCCCCAGCATTTT. Amino acid sequence: CASSHVKGQNQPQHF.